Shown below are 26 T cell receptor beta chains from a single sample sequenced in a study of regulatory T cells in long-lasting Graves disease. The time point denotes: newly diagnosed GD, antithyroid drugs for less than 3 months. Preparation of the TCR library used RNA extracted from PBMCs. Investigators prepared the TCR beta libraries by applying iRepertoire HTBI primers and Arm-PCR of CDR3 regions. TCRdb redid the calling of the multiplex PCR reads with MiXCR, one entry per CDR3 protein. The repertoire holds 400,000 to 450,000 distinct CDR3 sequences, about 16% seen once, with about 10% in the top ten. The data were also submitted as part of a second study, on T cells in Graves' hyperthyroidism and ophthalmopathy.

Sample: peripheral blood mononuclear cells (PBMCs), taken at new diagnosis, from a patient treated with antithyroid drugs. These TCRs come from a woman in her 30s with Graves disease.

The chain links TRBV6-1 to TRBJ2-2, with D possibly matching TRBD1 (6 bases). The CDR3 loop spans 14 amino acids. Per the germline V gene, CDR1 is MNHNS and CDR2 is SASEGT. The V and J ends lost 6 bases and 5 bases respectively, with 13 bases between them. The CDR3 sequence: CASRQRGGTGELFF. DNA for the CDR3: TGTGCCAGCAGGCAAAGAGGGGGAACCGGGGAGCTGTTTTTT.

In this sample, this clonotype turned up many times. The gene calls are TRBV7-9 and TRBJ2-7; TRBD1 aligns across 9 bases. The J segment lost 6 bases and the V segment lost 5 bases, leaving 8 bases of the junction unmatched. Germline V gives CDR1 SEHNR, CDR2 FQNEAQ (reference sequence). CDR3 length: 14 amino acids. CDR3 DNA: TGTGCCAGCAGCCGCGGGACAGGGACTCTCGAGCAGTACTTC. Protein product: CASSRGTGTLEQYF. Based on the CDR3 plus reference TRBV7-9 and TRBJ2-7, the full variable domain is DTGVSQNPRHKITKRGQNVTFRCDPISEHNRLYWYRQTLGQGPEFLTYFQNEAQLEKSRLLSDRFSAERPKGSFSTLEIQRTEQGDSAMYLCASSRGTGTLEQYFGPGTRLTVT.

This clonotype has ten or more counts. CDR3 sequence: CSATSGTSGYEQYF. In DNA, the CDR3 is TGCAGTGCTACTTCTGGGACTAGCGGCTACGAGCAGTACTTC. The V call is TRBV20-1, the J call TRBJ2-7; 11 bases align to TRBD2. J was trimmed by 3 bases and V by 4 bases; bases with no gene match: 5. Germline assignment: CDR1 DFQATT and CDR2 SNEGSKA (reference sequence). This CDR3 has 14 residues.

The sample holds a few counts of this clonotype. V usage is TRBV15 and J usage is TRBJ2-7; D not resolved. CDR1 and CDR2 from the germline V gene are LNHNV and YYDKDF (reference sequence). There are 13 residues in the CDR3. V was shortened by 0 bases and J by 4 bases, with 7 bases between the two germline ends. CDR3 sequence reads: CATSREGGYEQYF. The CDR3 nucleotides read TGTGCCACCAGCAGAGAGGGTGGATACGAGCAGTACTTC.

This clonotype showed up many times. The chain links TRBV3-1 to TRBJ2-6, with D perhaps matching TRBD2 (5 bases). Germline CDR1 is LGHDT and CDR2 is YNNKEL (reference sequence). This CDR3 comprises 21 residues. The V and J ends lost 1 base and 1 base respectively, with 23 bases between them. CDR3 residues: CASSQATASPLAYSGANVLTF. DNA for the CDR3: TGTGCCAGCAGCCAAGCCACCGCCTCACCTCTAGCATATTCTGGGGCCAACGTCCTGACTTTC.

The chain joins TRBV27 to TRBJ2-3, with D tentatively TRBD1 or TRBD2 (5 bases each). The germline V and J ends were trimmed by 4 bases and 2 bases, with 16 bases remaining between them. The CDR3 runs 16 residues. Per the germline V gene, CDR1 is MNHEY and CDR2 is SMNVEV (reference sequence). In DNA, the CDR3 is TGTGCCAGCAGTTCCCGGGACCCCGCCGACACAGATACGCAGTATTTT. It specifies CASSSRDPADTDTQYF.

In regard to this clonotype: A much larger clone lies one base from this, so it may be a read error. The chain is built from TRBV12-3 or TRBV12-4 and TRBJ2-7, with a possible D match to TRBD2 (6 bases). Trimming left V 5 bases short and J 3 bases short, with 17 bases between. The CDR3 is made up of 15 amino acids. CDR3 amino acids: CASSPEGERSYEQYF. The CDR3 DNA is TGTGCCAGCAGTCCGGAGGGCGAGAGGAGCTACGAGCAGTACTTC.

This clonotype was counted many times. V and J are TRBV18 and TRBJ2-7; 7 bases match TRBD1. Germline CDR1 KGHSH, CDR2 LQKENI. This CDR3 is 14 amino acids long. J lost 2 bases, V lost 6 bases, and 7 bases had no gene match. CDR3 nucleotide sequence: TGTGCCAGCTCGTTTAGACAGGGACCCTACGAGCAGTACTTC. Its translation is CASSFRQGPYEQYF. The variable domain in full, completed from reference TRBV18 and TRBJ2-7, reads NAGVMQNPRHLVRRRGQEARLRCSPMKGHSHVYWYRQLPEEGLKFMVYLQKENIIDESGMPKERFSAEFPKEGPSILRIQQVVRGDSAAYFCASSFRQGPYEQYFGPGTRLTVT.

This clonotype has at least ten counts. The gene calls are TRBV7-2 and TRBJ2-7; TRBD2 matches at 12 bases. Unmatched junction bases numbered 2, after V lost 5 bases and J lost 6 bases. The germline CDR1 and CDR2 sequences are SGHTA and FQGNSA. The CDR3 has 13 residues. The CDR3 DNA reads TGTGCCAGCAGCCCTAGCGGGAGGGGCGAGCAGTACTTC. Translating it yields CASSPSGRGEQYF. Looking up the rest from reference TRBV7-2 and TRBJ2-7 gives the full variable domain: GAGVSQSPSNKVTEKGKDVELRCDPISGHTALYWYRQSLGQGLEFLIYFQGNSAPDKSGLPSDRFSAERTGGSVSTLTIQRTQQEDSAVYLCASSPSGRGEQYFGPGTRLTVT.

The chain has TRBV30 and TRBJ1-2; possibly TRBD1 for D (5 bases). The CDR3 covers 12 residues. V lost 5 bases and J 8 bases, leaving 15 bases between the germline ends. The germline CDR1 and CDR2 sequences are GTSNPN and SVGIG (reference sequence). CDR3 sequence: CAWSVGQGGYTF. DNA of the CDR3: TGTGCCTGGTCCGTGGGGCAGGGCGGCTACACCTTC.

This clonotype has a count of ten or more. This chain uses TRBV18 with TRBJ2-1, with a tentative D call TRBD1 (5 bases). The germline V gene has CDR1 KGHSH and CDR2 LQKENI. Trimming pared 0 bases from V and 5 bases from J, leaving 11 bases between. There are 15 residues in the CDR3. The CDR3 coding sequence is TGTGCCAGCTCACCACCCGGGCAGGGAAACAATGAGCAGTTCTTC. The encoded protein is CASSPPGQGNNEQFF.

This rearrangement joins TRBV10-2 to TRBJ2-7, with TRBD2 matching over 10 bases. The CDR3 extends over 16 amino acids. Germline CDR1 WSHSY, CDR2 SAAADI. V was pared by 0 bases and J by 1 base, with 3 bases of the junction left unmatched. The CDR3: CASSESLTSGSYEQYF. The CDR3 region has the DNA TGCGCCAGCAGTGAGTCTTTGACTAGCGGGTCCTACGAGCAGTACTTC.

This clonotype has ten or more counts. The V and J genes are TRBV20-1 and TRBJ2-5, with 12 bases matching TRBD2. Germline V gene data show CDR1 as DFQATT and CDR2 as SNEGSKA (reference sequence). With V trimmed by 6 bases and J by 6 bases, 14 bases remained unmatched. CDR3 length: 16 amino acids. CDR3 residues: CSAPELAGGPRKTQYF. The DNA for the CDR3 is TGCAGTGCCCCCGAGCTAGCGGGAGGGCCTCGGAAGACCCAGTACTTC.

There are many counts of this clonotype. J is TRBJ2-1 and V is TRBV7-2, with D perhaps TRBD2 (6 bases). V shed 7 bases and J shed 1 base, with 14 bases lying between them. Germline CDR1 is SGHTA and CDR2 is FQGNSA. The CDR3 is 15 amino acids. CDR3: CASKGSSESYNEQFF. CDR3 nucleotide sequence: TGTGCCAGCAAAGGGTCTAGCGAATCCTACAATGAGCAGTTCTTC.

The V call is TRBV7-9, the J call TRBJ2-2; 8 positions match TRBD2. J was trimmed by 1 base and V by 5 bases; bases with no gene match: 3. CDR3 size: 15 residues. Germline CDR1 is SEHNR and CDR2 is FQNEAQ (reference sequence). Here the CDR3 DNA reads TGTGCCAGCAGCCACGGGAGGGTGAACACCGGGGAGCTGTTTTTT. Its translation: CASSHGRVNTGELFF.

The chain recombines TRBV6-1 with TRBJ2-7; 8 bases agree with TRBD1. This CDR3 is 15 amino acids long. The germline V gene has CDR1 MNHNS and CDR2 SASEGT. Trimming took 3 bases from V and 1 from J; bases not matched to a gene: 5. The CDR3 protein is CASSDRTGSSYEQYF. CDR3 nucleotide sequence: TGTGCCAGCAGTGATAGGACAGGGTCTTCCTACGAGCAGTACTTC.

The J gene is TRBJ2-1, the V gene TRBV10-3, with TRBD2 as a possible D gene (5 bases). This CDR3 is built from 12 residues. In germline, CDR1 is ENHRY, CDR2 SYGVKD. Trimming pared 7 bases from V and 8 bases from J, leaving 12 bases between. The CDR3 DNA is TGTGCCATCACCGAGGGTCGGGATGAGCAGTTCTTC. It specifies CAITEGRDEQFF.

V and J are TRBV19 and TRBJ1-2, with D hard to call. The V gene lost 4 bases and the J gene lost 6 bases, with 15 bases spanning the gap. Germline V gene data show CDR1 as LNHDA and CDR2 as SQIVND (reference sequence). The CDR3 runs 14 residues. The CDR3 region is CASSTRRTYNGYTF. The CDR3 DNA reads TGTGCCAGTAGTACACGACGGACCTATAATGGCTACACCTTC. Looking up the rest from reference TRBV19 and TRBJ1-2 gives the full variable domain: DGGITQSPKYLFRKEGQNVTLSCEQNLNHDAMYWYRQDPGQGLRLIYYSQIVNDFQKGDIAEGYSVSREKKESFPLTVTSAQKNPTAFYLCASSTRRTYNGYTFGSGTRLTVV.

This clonotype was observed at least ten times. V gene TRBV20-1 combines with J gene TRBJ2-7; maybe TRBD2 (7 bases). The V and J ends lost 3 bases and 2 bases respectively, with 14 bases between them. Germline assignment: CDR1 DFQATT and CDR2 SNEGSKA (reference sequence). This CDR3 contains 14 residues. The CDR3 region is CSARTGLGTYEQYF. CDR3 coding DNA: TGCAGTGCTAGGACAGGACTAGGGACCTACGAGCAGTACTTC.

This clonotype was detected ten times or more. The V call is TRBV27, the J call TRBJ2-1, with TRBD1 matching over 8 bases. CDR1 is MNHEY and CDR2 is SMNVEV in the germline V gene (reference sequence). V trimming: 3 bases; J trimming: 16 bases; junction bases outside the gene matches: 8. The CDR3 totals 12 residues. The CDR3 loop reads CASSFPGQGDFF. Here the CDR3 DNA reads TGTGCCAGCAGTTTTCCAGGACAGGGAGATTTCTTC.

This clonotype was counted at least ten times. This chain connects TRBV28 to TRBJ2-7, with 7 bases fitting TRBD1. Germline lookup yields CDR1 MDHEN and CDR2 SYDVKM. The CDR3 extends over 14 amino acids. Trimming cost V 6 bases and J 0 bases; bases outside gene matches: 5. The CDR3 is CASSLGGLSYEQYF. CDR3 coding DNA: TGTGCCAGCAGCCTAGGGGGCCTCTCCTACGAGCAGTACTTC.

This clonotype was recorded at least ten times. The chain combines TRBV7-3 with TRBJ1-1; D perhaps matches TRBD1 (6 bases). V was cut by 1 base and J by 0 bases, with 9 bases left in between. CDR3 length: 15 amino acids. Germline V gene sequence: CDR1 SGHTA, CDR2 FQGTGA. CDR3 nucleotides: TGTGCCAGCAGCTTAAGAGGACAGCTGAACACTGAAGCTTTCTTT. Translation gives CASSLRGQLNTEAFF.

This clonotype was observed at least ten times. The DNA for the CDR3 is TGCAGCGTTGGCCCGGGCGCAGGTGAAGCTTTCTTT. It encodes CSVGPGAGEAFF. The V gene is TRBV29-1, the J gene TRBJ1-1; no reliable D call. The germline gives CDR1 SQVTM, CDR2 ANQGSEA. The CDR3 has 12 amino acids. Trimming left V 4 bases short and J 7 bases short, with 13 bases between.

The genes are TRBV24-1 and TRBJ2-5; D not resolved. Trimming removed 0 bases from V and 7 bases from J, with 5 bases in between. The CDR3 is 12 residues long. Germline CDR1 is KGHDR and CDR2 is SFDVKD. The chain's CDR3 is CATSDLKGTQYF. DNA of the CDR3: TGTGCCACCAGTGATTTGAAGGGGACCCAGTACTTC.

This clonotype has a handful of counts. The J gene is TRBJ2-7, the V gene TRBV7-9; 10 bases fit TRBD2. J lost 5 bases, V lost 4 bases, and 8 bases had no gene match. The CDR3 spans 15 residues. Germline values: CDR1 SEHNR, CDR2 FQNEAQ (reference sequence). The CDR3 loop is CASSSVASGRDEQYF. CDR3 DNA: TGTGCCAGCAGCTCTGTGGCTAGCGGGAGAGACGAGCAGTACTTC.

At least ten counts were recorded for this clonotype. V is TRBV28 and J is TRBJ1-1; a weak D match, TRBD1 (5 bases). Germline lookup yields CDR1 MDHEN and CDR2 SYDVKM. The V and J ends lost 4 bases and 5 bases respectively, with 14 bases between them. The CDR3 loop spans 14 amino acids. CDR3 sequence reads: CASSWDSRTTEAFF. The CDR3 DNA reads TGTGCCAGCAGTTGGGACTCCCGGACGACTGAAGCTTTCTTT.